The 31 T cell receptor beta chains below all came from one sample that was sequenced in a study of Ad26.COV2.S vaccination and SARS-CoV-2 variants. Treatment noted: 15 to 20 received Ad26.COV2.S at low or high dose, single or two shots; about 5 received placebo; per-sample allocation not given. Specimen acquisition occurred on day 63 following the initial vaccine or placebo injection. Sequencing used immunoSEQ multiplex PCR; TCRdb keeps in-frame clones, though not all of them. The data hold more than 350,000 clones, with around nine tenths observed a single time. The source material was peripheral blood, sampled in a trial of Ad26.COV2.S vaccine versus placebo. The receptors stem from a person between 18 and 59 years old who received the Ad26.COV2.S COVID-19 vaccine or a placebo.

This rearrangement joins TRBV9 to TRBJ2-2; possibly TRBD2 for D (5 bases). V gave up 0 bases and J gave up 3 bases, with 6 bases separating them. Germline lookup yields CDR1 SGDLS and CDR2 YYNGEE. The CDR3 runs to 14 residues. The CDR3, as DNA: TGTGCCAGCAGCGTAGTCGGGGACACCGGGGAGCTGTTTTTT. Its protein is CASSVVGDTGELFF.

The chain links TRBV7-9 to TRBJ2-7; D possibly corresponds to TRBD2 (6 bases). CDR3 length equals 13 residues. Between the trimmed V and J ends, which lost 5 bases and 3 bases, there was a span of 11 bases. Germline CDR1 and CDR2: SEHNR and FQNEAQ (reference sequence). The CDR3 protein is CASSTGLGYEQYF. The CDR3 DNA is TGTGCCAGCAGCACGGGACTTGGCTACGAGCAGTACTTC.

V usage is TRBV28 and J usage is TRBJ2-3; no reliable D call. The CDR3 has 13 amino acids. In germline, CDR1 is MDHEN, CDR2 SYDVKM. Between the trimmed V and J ends, which lost 5 bases and 6 bases, there was a span of 12 bases. Written as DNA, the CDR3 is TGTGCCAGCAGTCCTCTCTACAGTGATACGCAGTATTTT. As protein: CASSPLYSDTQYF. Together with reference TRBV28 and TRBJ2-3, the CDR3 gives the full variable domain: DVKVTQSSRYLVKRTGEKVFLECVQDMDHENMFWYRQDPGLGLRLIYFSYDVKMKEKGDIPEGYSVSREKKERFSLILESASTNQTSMYLCASSPLYSDTQYFGPGTRLTVL.

The rearrangement uses TRBV15 and TRBJ2-2; either TRBD1 or TRBD2 may fit D (5 bases each). The CDR3 is made up of 16 amino acids. The V end was cut by 5 bases, the J end by 1 base, with 14 bases between. Germline V gene lookup returns CDR1 LNHNV and CDR2 YYDKDF (reference sequence). CDR3 sequence: CATSEVGAGNTGELFF. For the CDR3, the DNA is TGTGCCACCAGCGAGGTCGGGGCAGGGAACACCGGGGAGCTGTTTTTT.

The gene calls are TRBV6-5 and TRBJ2-2; D uncertain. Trimming took off 4 bases at V and 4 bases at J, with 4 bases between the two ends. CDR3 size: 12 residues. Germline V gives CDR1 MNHEY, CDR2 SVGAGI. The CDR3 is CASSSPTGELFF. CDR3 nucleotide sequence: TGTGCCAGCAGTTCCCCCACCGGGGAGCTGTTTTTT.

The chain carries TRBV18 and TRBJ1-2; D not certain. The CDR3 contains 13 residues. Looked up from germline, CDR1 is KGHSH and CDR2 is LQKENI. Trimming pared 2 bases from V and 4 bases from J, leaving 8 bases between. In DNA, the CDR3 is TGTGCCAGCTCACCAATAGCCCTCTATGGCTACACCTTC. Protein sequence: CASSPIALYGYTF.

The J gene is TRBJ2-1, the V gene TRBV19; 8 bases are a match to TRBD2. The CDR3 extends over 15 amino acids. Germline trimming cut 8 bases from V and 6 bases from J; bases unmatched to any gene: 12. Germline lookup yields CDR1 LNHDA and CDR2 SQIVND (reference sequence). The CDR3 region has the DNA TGTGCCAGTGGGAAGCGGGAGATGTCAGGCAATGAGCAGTTCTTC. Translation gives CASGKREMSGNEQFF.

The rearrangement links TRBV5-4 to TRBJ1-4, with TRBD1 matching over 9 bases. V was clipped by 4 bases and J by 8 bases; unmatched bases: 6. CDR3 length: 14 amino acids. Per germline, CDR1 SGHNT and CDR2 YYREEE (reference sequence). The CDR3 sequence is CASSPTGGREKLFF. CDR3 in DNA: TGTGCCAGCAGCCCGACAGGGGGACGAGAAAAACTGTTTTTT.

In its sample, this clone was seen a few times. This sequence joins TRBV7-3 and TRBJ2-1; D unclear. Germline CDR1 is SGHTA and CDR2 is FQGTGA. The V end lost 6 bases, the J end lost 8 bases, and 14 bases lay between the germline ends. This CDR3 region has 13 residues. Here the CDR3 DNA reads TGTGCCAGCAGTCCCGGACCTTCGGATGAGCAGTTCTTC. Amino acids: CASSPGPSDEQFF.

This clone is a singleton in its sample. The gene calls are TRBV12-3 or TRBV12-4 and TRBJ2-1; the D gene is possibly TRBD1 (6 bases). The CDR3 is made up of 13 amino acids. Trimming took off 6 bases at V and 10 bases at J, with 16 bases between the two ends. This CDR3 is CASSPSWGPEQFF. Here the CDR3 DNA reads TGTGCCAGCAGCCCTTCGTGGGGGCCGGAGCAGTTCTTC.

This chain connects TRBV5-1 to TRBJ2-7, with 9 bases fitting TRBD2. V gave up 4 bases and J gave up 3 bases; unmatched junction bases: 11. CDR1 is SGHRS, CDR2 YFSETQ, per germline. The CDR3 loop spans 16 amino acids. The CDR3 spells CASSVGSGSGFYEQYF. The DNA of the CDR3 is TGCGCCAGCAGCGTAGGTAGCGGGAGCGGTTTCTACGAGCAGTACTTC.

The chain has TRBV20-1 and TRBJ2-1, with D possibly being TRBD1 or TRBD2 (6 bases each). The CDR3 is 16 amino acids. CDR1 is DFQATT and CDR2 is SNEGSKA in the germline V gene (reference sequence). V was pared by 3 bases and J by 4 bases, with 19 bases between. The CDR3 DNA is TGCAGTGCTAGTGACAGGACTATCTCGCCATACAATGAGCAGTTCTTC. Translation gives CSASDRTISPYNEQFF.

Here the CDR3 DNA reads TGTGCCACCAGTGATCGGTCCGGGAGCTCCTACAATGAGCAGTTCTTC. The encoded protein is CATSDRSGSSYNEQFF. The chain recombines TRBV24-1 with TRBJ2-1; D is perhaps TRBD2 (6 bases). The V gene lost 3 bases and the J gene lost 0 bases, with 11 bases spanning the gap. CDR3 length: 16 residues. Per the germline V gene, CDR1 is KGHDR and CDR2 is SFDVKD.

V is TRBV6-5 and J is TRBJ1-1; no clear D gene. Germline V gene sequence: CDR1 MNHEY, CDR2 SVGAGI. Trimming took off 6 bases at V and 2 bases at J, with 13 bases between the two ends. The CDR3 totals 14 residues. CDR3 in DNA: TGTGCCAGCAGCCTATCCTCCGCCAACACTGAAGCTTTCTTT. Amino acid sequence: CASSLSSANTEAFF.

The gene calls are TRBV30 and TRBJ2-5; D could derive from TRBD1 or TRBD2 (5 bases each). The germline V and J ends were trimmed by 5 bases and 0 bases, with 7 bases remaining between them. The CDR3 covers 12 residues. In germline, CDR1 is GTSNPN, CDR2 SVGIG (reference sequence). DNA for the CDR3: TGTGCCTGGGGGACGGACCAAGAGACCCAGTACTTC. Translation gives CAWGTDQETQYF.

This chain links TRBV5-4 with TRBJ1-1; weak D call: TRBD1 (5 bases). Deletions cut 0 bases from V and 1 base from J, with 7 bases between. The CDR3 loop spans 14 amino acids. Germline CDR1 SGHNT, CDR2 YYREEE (reference sequence). The CDR3 spells CASSLGGKNTEAFF. In DNA, the CDR3 is TGTGCCAGCAGCTTGGGGGGGAAGAACACTGAAGCTTTCTTT.

The genes are TRBV27 and TRBJ2-1, with TRBD2 matching over 9 bases. This CDR3 has 14 residues. Germline V CDR1 and CDR2: MNHEY, SMNVEV (reference sequence). After removal of 4 bases from V and 4 bases from J, the junction contained 2 bases not matched to a gene. CDR3 nucleotides: TGTGCCAGCAGTTCACTAGCGGGTTACAATGAGCAGTTCTTC. It translates to CASSSLAGYNEQFF.

This clone showed up just once. The chain carries TRBV5-4 and TRBJ2-7; tentative D call: TRBD2 (5 bases). The CDR3 covers 14 residues. Germline V CDR1 and CDR2: SGHNT, YYREEE (reference sequence). Between the trimmed V and J ends, which lost 0 bases and 2 bases, there was a span of 9 bases. The CDR3 protein is CASSLGSEAYEQYF. The CDR3 DNA reads as TGTGCCAGCAGCTTGGGATCGGAGGCCTACGAGCAGTACTTC.

V is TRBV6-5 and J is TRBJ2-1, with D possibly matching TRBD2 (6 bases). Germline V gene data show CDR1 as MNHEY and CDR2 as SVGAGI. The CDR3 spans 13 residues. Trimming took 2 bases from V and 15 from J, leaving 17 bases between them. For the CDR3, the DNA is TGTGCCAGCAGTTACATTAGTCCGGCGGGGCTGTTCTTC. Residues: CASSYISPAGLFF.

The CDR3 here is CASSIGLAGYYEQYF. CDR3 coding DNA: TGTGCCAGTAGTATCGGACTAGCGGGCTACTACGAGCAGTACTTC. The chain has TRBV19 and TRBJ2-7; 11 bases line up with TRBD2. The CDR3 spans 15 residues. Germline V lookup: CDR1 LNHDA, CDR2 SQIVND (reference sequence). The trim removed 3 bases at V and 3 bases at J, leaving 4 bases unmatched. The whole variable domain, remainder taken from reference TRBV19 and TRBJ2-7, is DGGITQSPKYLFRKEGQNVTLSCEQNLNHDAMYWYRQDPGQGLRLIYYSQIVNDFQKGDIAEGYSVSREKKESFPLTVTSAQKNPTAFYLCASSIGLAGYYEQYFGPGTRLTVT.

This chain connects TRBV19 to TRBJ1-5; 8 nucleotides align to TRBD1. CDR3 length: 19 amino acids. V dropped 3 bases and J dropped 3; count of bases not matched to a gene: 16. Germline lookup yields CDR1 LNHDA and CDR2 SQIVND (reference sequence). The chain's CDR3 is CASSMRSRGTGGSNQPQHF. The DNA for the CDR3 is TGTGCCAGTAGTATGAGGAGTCGAGGGACAGGTGGGTCCAATCAGCCCCAGCATTTT.

The chain links TRBV19 to TRBJ1-1, with D maybe TRBD1 (5 bases). V was clipped by 8 bases and J by 2 bases, with 9 bases between them. CDR1 is LNHDA and CDR2 is SQIVND in the germline V gene (reference sequence). The CDR3 spans 12 residues. The CDR3 DNA reads as TGTGCCAGTTCATGGGGCAACACTGAAGCTTTCTTT. Translation gives CASSWGNTEAFF.

The chain employs TRBV14 and TRBJ2-1; TRBD2 matches 7 bases. The V gene's germline CDR1 is SGHDN and CDR2 FVKESK. The CDR3 is 16 amino acids. V trimming: 4 bases; J trimming: 9 bases; junction bases outside the gene matches: 15. DNA of the CDR3: TGTGCCAGCAGCCCGATTGGAACTAGCGCCCCCGCTGAGCAGTTCTTC. This translates into CASSPIGTSAPAEQFF.

The CDR3 nucleotides are TGCAGCGTTGGTGGGACAGGGGGCTACGAGCAGTACTTC. This gives the protein CSVGGTGGYEQYF. This chain connects TRBV29-1 to TRBJ2-7; 11 nucleotides align to TRBD1. Germline values: CDR1 SQVTM, CDR2 ANQGSEA. V dropped 4 bases and J dropped 3; count of bases not matched to a gene: 2. The CDR3 totals 13 residues.

V gene TRBV4-3 combines with J gene TRBJ1-2; tentative D call: TRBD1 (6 bases). CDR1 is LGHNA and CDR2 is YSLEER in the germline V gene. The CDR3 runs to 14 residues. The germline V and J ends were trimmed by 1 base and 3 bases, with 9 bases remaining between them. The DNA for the CDR3 is TGCGCCAGCAGCCAAGTAAGGGGGGACTATGGCTACACCTTC. It specifies CASSQVRGDYGYTF.

The J gene is TRBJ1-1, the V gene TRBV6-2 or TRBV6-3; the D gene is possibly TRBD1 (6 bases). V shed 0 bases and J shed 6 bases, with 14 bases lying between them. The germline V gene encodes CDR1 MNHEY and CDR2 SVGEGT. CDR3 size: 15 residues. The CDR3, as DNA: TGTGCCAGCAGTTACTCGGGCAGCCAGGGGTCTGAAGCTTTCTTT. As protein: CASSYSGSQGSEAFF.

The table lists this clone with a few counts. This chain joins TRBV18 and TRBJ1-5; D gene uncertain. The V end lost 1 base, the J end lost 7 bases, and 8 bases lay between the germline ends. This CDR3 region has 13 residues. The V gene's germline CDR1 is KGHSH and CDR2 LQKENI. CDR3 nucleotide sequence: TGTGCCAGCTCACCACGCCCCGGGCAGCCCCAGCATTTT. Amino acid sequence: CASSPRPGQPQHF.

This chain joins TRBV27 and TRBJ2-3; D gene ambiguous. The CDR3 extends over 12 amino acids. Per the germline V gene, CDR1 is MNHEY and CDR2 is SMNVEV (reference sequence). Trimming pared 6 bases from V and 0 bases from J, leaving 4 bases between. CDR3 DNA: TGTGCCAGCAGGACTAGCACAGATACGCAGTATTTT. This translates into CASRTSTDTQYF.

The chain carries TRBV7-9 and TRBJ1-6; 7 bases map to TRBD1. With 5 bases clipped from V and 7 bases from J, the junction kept 8 bases outside the gene matches. The CDR3 loop spans 15 amino acids. Per the germline V gene, CDR1 is SEHNR and CDR2 is FQNEAQ (reference sequence). Written as DNA, the CDR3 is TGTGCCAGCAGCCCGACGACAGGGAACAATTCACCCCTCCACTTT. This sequence encodes CASSPTTGNNSPLHF.

The chain links TRBV27 to TRBJ2-3, with 7 bases identical to TRBD1. With 3 bases clipped from V and 4 bases from J, the junction kept 7 bases outside the gene matches. The CDR3 extends over 15 amino acids. The germline V gene has CDR1 MNHEY and CDR2 SMNVEV (reference sequence). CDR3 loop: CASSFDRQGPDTQYF. Here the CDR3 DNA reads TGTGCCAGCAGTTTCGACCGACAGGGCCCAGATACGCAGTATTTT.

The DNA for the CDR3 is TGCGCCAGTCGAAGGCGGGAGACCGGGGAGCTGTTTTTT. It translates to CASRRRETGELFF. V gene TRBV4-1 combines with J gene TRBJ2-2, with TRBD2 identical over 7 bases. Trimming cost V 9 bases and J 5 bases; bases outside gene matches: 6. This CDR3 has 13 amino acids. Germline V CDR1 and CDR2: MGHRA, YSYEKL.